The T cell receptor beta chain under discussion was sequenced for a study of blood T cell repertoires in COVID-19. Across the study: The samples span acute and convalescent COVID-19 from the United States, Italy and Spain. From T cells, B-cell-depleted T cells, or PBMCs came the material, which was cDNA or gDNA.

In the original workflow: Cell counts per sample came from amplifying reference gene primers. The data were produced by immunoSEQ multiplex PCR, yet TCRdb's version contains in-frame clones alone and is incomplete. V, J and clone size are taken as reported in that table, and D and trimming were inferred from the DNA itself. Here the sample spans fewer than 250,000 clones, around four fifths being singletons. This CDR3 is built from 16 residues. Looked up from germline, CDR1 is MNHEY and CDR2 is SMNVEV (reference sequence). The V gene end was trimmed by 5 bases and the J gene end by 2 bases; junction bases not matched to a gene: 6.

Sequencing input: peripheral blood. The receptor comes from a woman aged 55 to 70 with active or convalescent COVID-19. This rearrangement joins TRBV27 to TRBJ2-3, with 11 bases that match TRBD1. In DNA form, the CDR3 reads TGTGCCAGCAGTGGGGACAGGGGGGGGACCACAGATACGCAGTATTTT. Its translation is CASSGDRGGTTDTQYF.